The source of this T cell receptor (beta chain) is a study of response to subunit inactivated influenza vaccine. A word on this clonotype: Its target is not known.

TCRdb processed the RT-PCR reads anew with MiXCR; each CDR3 protein has one entry. The sample lists hundreds of thousands of distinct CDR3 sequences; 10% to 15% were seen once. Study findings and constraints: There was a suggestion from the authors that each seasonal influenza vaccination recruits few new T cells.

This CDR3 is 16 amino acids long. V lost 7 bases and J 3 bases, leaving 18 bases between the germline ends. Germline lookup yields CDR1 MGHDK and CDR2 SYGVNS. The TCR was taken from a man aged 45-65 years who received an inactivated influenza vaccine. This sequence joins TRBV25-1 and TRBJ2-2, with D perhaps given as TRBD1 or TRBD2 (5 bases each). The specimen was PBMCs from blood, collected more than 35 days after vaccination. The CDR3, as DNA: TGTGCCAGCACCTCGAGGGCAGGGAGTTACACCGGGGAGCTGTTTTTT. Residues: CASTSRAGSYTGELFF.